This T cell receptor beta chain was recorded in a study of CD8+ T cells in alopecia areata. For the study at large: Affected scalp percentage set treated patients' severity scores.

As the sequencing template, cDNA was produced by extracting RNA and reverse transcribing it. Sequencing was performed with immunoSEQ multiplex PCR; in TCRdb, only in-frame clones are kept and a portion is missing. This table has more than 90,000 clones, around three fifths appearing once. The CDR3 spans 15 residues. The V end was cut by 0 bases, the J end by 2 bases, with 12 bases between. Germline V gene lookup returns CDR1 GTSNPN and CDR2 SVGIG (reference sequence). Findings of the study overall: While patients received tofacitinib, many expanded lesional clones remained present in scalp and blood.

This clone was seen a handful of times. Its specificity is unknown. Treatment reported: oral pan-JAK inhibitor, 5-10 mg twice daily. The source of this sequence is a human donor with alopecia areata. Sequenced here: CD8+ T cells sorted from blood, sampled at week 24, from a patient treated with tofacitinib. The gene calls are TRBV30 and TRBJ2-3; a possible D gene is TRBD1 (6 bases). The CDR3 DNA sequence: TGTGCCTGGAGTGTAGCTCGGGACAACACAGATACGCAGTATTTT. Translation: CAWSVARDNTDTQYF.